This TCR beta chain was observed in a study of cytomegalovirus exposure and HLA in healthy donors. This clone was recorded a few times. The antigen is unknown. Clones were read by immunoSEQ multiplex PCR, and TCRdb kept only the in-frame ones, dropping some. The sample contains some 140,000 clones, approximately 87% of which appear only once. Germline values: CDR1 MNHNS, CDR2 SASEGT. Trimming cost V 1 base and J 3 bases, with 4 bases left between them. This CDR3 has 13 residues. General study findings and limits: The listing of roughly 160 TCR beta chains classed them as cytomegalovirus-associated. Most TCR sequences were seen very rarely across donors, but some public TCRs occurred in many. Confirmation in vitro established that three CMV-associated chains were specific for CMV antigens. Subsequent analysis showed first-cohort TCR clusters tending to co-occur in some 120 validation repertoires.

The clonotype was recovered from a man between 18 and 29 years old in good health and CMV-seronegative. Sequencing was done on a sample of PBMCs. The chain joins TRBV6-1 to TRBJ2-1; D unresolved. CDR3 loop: CASSEGSYNEQFF. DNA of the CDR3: TGTGCCAGCAGTGAAGGGAGCTACAATGAGCAGTTCTTC.